This T cell receptor (beta chain) was sequenced during a study of T cell responses to AZD1222 COVID-19 vaccine. General study points: Sampled repertoires all dated from after the peak T cell response. Spike-wide coverage was observed for vaccine-associated CD4 TCRs, with dominant responses at 160-218 and 743-854.

The data were produced by immunoSEQ multiplex PCR, yet TCRdb's version contains in-frame clones alone and is incomplete. The data contain some 81,000 clones, about 90% of them singletons. This CDR3 contains 16 residues. The V segment lost 5 bases and the J segment 0 bases; nucleotides outside the gene matches: 7. Germline CDR1 is MDHEN and CDR2 is SYDVKM. Points on this clone: Its antigen is as yet unknown.

The TCR originated in an adult who received the AZD1222 COVID-19 vaccine. The V call is TRBV28, the J call TRBJ1-3, with 7 bases identical to TRBD1. Here the sequenced sample was peripheral blood, taken 28 days after the second AZD1222 dose. CDR3 region: CASSPPGQISGNTIYF. In nucleotides, the CDR3 is TGTGCCAGCAGTCCCCCGGGACAGATCTCTGGAAACACCATATATTTT.